This T cell receptor beta chain was captured by sequencing in a study of T cell responses to AZD1222 COVID-19 vaccine. Notes on the study in general: Epitopes outside B.1.351 and B.1.1.7 mutated regions reportedly drew nearly half of spike TCRs.

The V segment lost 3 bases and the J segment 9 bases; nucleotides outside the gene matches: 1. CDR1 DFQATT and CDR2 SNEGSKA come from the germline V gene (reference sequence). The CDR3 is 10 residues long. TCRdb keeps only in-frame clones here, not all; method: immunoSEQ multiplex PCR. Of fewer than 180,000 clones listed, around 90% are singletons. In regard to this clone: Its specificity is not known.

The V call is TRBV20-1, the J call TRBJ2-7, with 8 bases that match TRBD2. This clonotype was sampled from an adult who received the AZD1222 COVID-19 vaccine. The sequences come from peripheral blood, collected 28 days after the second AZD1222 dose. The CDR3 loop reads CSASGRGQYF. CDR3 nucleotides: TGCAGTGCTAGCGGGAGGGGGCAGTACTTC.